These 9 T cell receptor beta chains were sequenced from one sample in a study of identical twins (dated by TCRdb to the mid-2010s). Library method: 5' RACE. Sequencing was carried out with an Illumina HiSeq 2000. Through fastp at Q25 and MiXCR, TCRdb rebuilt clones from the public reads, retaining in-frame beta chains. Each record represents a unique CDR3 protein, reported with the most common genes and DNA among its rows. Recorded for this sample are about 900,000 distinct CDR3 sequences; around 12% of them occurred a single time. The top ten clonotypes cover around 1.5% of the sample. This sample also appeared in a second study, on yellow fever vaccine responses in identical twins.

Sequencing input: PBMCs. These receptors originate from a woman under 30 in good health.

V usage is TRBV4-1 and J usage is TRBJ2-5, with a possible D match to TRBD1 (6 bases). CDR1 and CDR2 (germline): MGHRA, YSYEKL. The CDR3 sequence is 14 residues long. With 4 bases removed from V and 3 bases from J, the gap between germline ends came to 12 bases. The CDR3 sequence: CASSRHPGEETQYF. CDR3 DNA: TGCGCCAGCAGCCGCCACCCAGGGGAAGAGACCCAGTACTTC.

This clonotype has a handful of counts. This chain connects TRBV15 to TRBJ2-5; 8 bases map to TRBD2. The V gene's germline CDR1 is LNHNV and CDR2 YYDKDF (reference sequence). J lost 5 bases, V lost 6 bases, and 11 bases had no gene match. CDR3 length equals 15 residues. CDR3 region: CATSEVAGGGETQYF. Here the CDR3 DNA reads TGTGCCACCAGTGAGGTCGCGGGGGGAGGGGAGACCCAGTACTTC. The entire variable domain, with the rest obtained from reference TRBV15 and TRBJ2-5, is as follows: DAMVIQNPRYQVTQFGKPVTLSCSQTLNHNVMYWYQQKSSQAPKLLFHYYDKDFNNEADTPDNFQSRRPNTSFCFLDIRSPGLGDTAMYLCATSEVAGGGETQYFGPGTRLLVL.

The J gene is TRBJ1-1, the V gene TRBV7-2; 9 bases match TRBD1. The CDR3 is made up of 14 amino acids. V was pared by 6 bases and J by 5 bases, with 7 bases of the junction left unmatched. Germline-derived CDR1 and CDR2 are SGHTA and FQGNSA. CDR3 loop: CASREQGAMTEAFF. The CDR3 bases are TGTGCCAGCAGGGAACAGGGGGCGATGACTGAAGCTTTCTTT. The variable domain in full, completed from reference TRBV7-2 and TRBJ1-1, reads GAGVSQSPSNKVTEKGKDVELRCDPISGHTALYWYRQSLGQGLEFLIYFQGNSAPDKSGLPSDRFSAERTGGSVSTLTIQRTQQEDSAVYLCASREQGAMTEAFFGQGTRLTVV.

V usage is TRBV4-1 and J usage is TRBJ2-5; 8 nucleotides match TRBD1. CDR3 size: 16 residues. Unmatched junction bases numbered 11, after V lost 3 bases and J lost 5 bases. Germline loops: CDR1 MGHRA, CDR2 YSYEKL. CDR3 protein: CASSQTGARLLETQYF. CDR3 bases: TGCGCCAGCAGCCAGACAGGGGCTAGGCTCCTCGAGACCCAGTACTTC.

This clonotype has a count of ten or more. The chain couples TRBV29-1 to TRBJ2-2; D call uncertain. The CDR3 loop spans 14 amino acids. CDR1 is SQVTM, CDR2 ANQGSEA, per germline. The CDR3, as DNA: TGCATCAAATGGGATCTCACGAACACCGGGGAGCTGTTTTTT. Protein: CIKWDLTNTGELFF.

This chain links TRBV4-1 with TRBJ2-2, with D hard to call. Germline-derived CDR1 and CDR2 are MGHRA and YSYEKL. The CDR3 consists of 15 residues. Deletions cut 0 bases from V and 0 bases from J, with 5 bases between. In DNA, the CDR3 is TGCGCCAGCAGCCAAGATTTGGCGAACACCGGGGAGCTGTTTTTT. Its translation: CASSQDLANTGELFF.

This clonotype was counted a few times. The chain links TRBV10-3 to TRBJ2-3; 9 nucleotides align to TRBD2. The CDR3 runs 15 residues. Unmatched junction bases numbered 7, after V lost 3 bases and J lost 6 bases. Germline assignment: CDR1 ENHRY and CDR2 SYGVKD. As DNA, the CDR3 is TGTGCCATCAGTGATGTAGCGGGAGATGTTGATACGCAGTATTTT. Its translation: CAISDVAGDVDTQYF.

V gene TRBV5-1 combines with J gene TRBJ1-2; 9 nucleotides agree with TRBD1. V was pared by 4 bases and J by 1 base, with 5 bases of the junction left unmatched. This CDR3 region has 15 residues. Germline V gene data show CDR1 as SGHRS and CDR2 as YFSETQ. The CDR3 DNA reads TGCGCCAGCAGCCTGGACAGGGGTGGTAACTATGGCTACACCTTC. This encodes CASSLDRGGNYGYTF.

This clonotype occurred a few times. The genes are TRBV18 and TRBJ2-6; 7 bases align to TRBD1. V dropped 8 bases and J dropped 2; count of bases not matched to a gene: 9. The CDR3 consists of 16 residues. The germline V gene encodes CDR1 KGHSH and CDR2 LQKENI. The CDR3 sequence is CASLPDRSTGANVLTF. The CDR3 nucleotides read TGTGCCAGCCTACCGGACAGGAGTACTGGGGCCAACGTCCTGACTTTC. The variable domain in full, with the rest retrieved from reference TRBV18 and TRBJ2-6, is NAGVMQNPRHLVRRRGQEARLRCSPMKGHSHVYWYRQLPEEGLKFMVYLQKENIIDESGMPKERFSAEFPKEGPSILRIQQVVRGDSAAYFCASLPDRSTGANVLTFGAGSRLTVL.